This TCR beta chain originates from a study of identical twins. General study points: Researchers reported weaker excess twin sharing in beta out-of-frame sequences.

Each CDR3 protein is one row after TCRdb ran MiXCR on the 5' RACE reads. The sample consists of approximately 680,000 distinct CDR3 sequences, just over 7% of them appearing once. A few counts support this clonotype. Its antigen is unknown. There are 14 residues in the CDR3. J was trimmed by 5 bases and V by 6 bases; bases with no gene match: 10. Germline V gives CDR1 DFQATT, CDR2 SNEGSKA (reference sequence). The same specimen was also included in a second study, on yellow fever vaccine responses in identical twins.

Sequencing was done on a sample of PBMCs. The chain is built from TRBV20-1 and TRBJ2-5; 9 nucleotides align to TRBD2. The source of this sequence is a woman aged 18-29 years in good health. DNA for the CDR3: TGCAGTGCCTGGGGAGCGGGGGGCCGGGAGACCCAGTACTTC. It is translated as CSAWGAGGRETQYF.